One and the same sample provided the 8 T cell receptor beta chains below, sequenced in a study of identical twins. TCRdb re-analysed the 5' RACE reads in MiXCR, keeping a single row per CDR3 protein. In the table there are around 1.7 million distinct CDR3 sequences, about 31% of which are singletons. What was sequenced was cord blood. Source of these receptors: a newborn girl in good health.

DNA for the CDR3: TGCAGCGTTGCTCATGGGGGAAGTACGAACACTGAAGCTTTCTTT. It is translated as CSVAHGGSTNTEAFF. The rearrangement links TRBV29-1 to TRBJ1-1, with a tentative D call TRBD1 (5 bases). Germline loops: CDR1 SQVTM, CDR2 ANQGSEA. The CDR3 length is 15 residues. Trimming stripped 4 bases from V and 1 base from J, with 16 bases between.

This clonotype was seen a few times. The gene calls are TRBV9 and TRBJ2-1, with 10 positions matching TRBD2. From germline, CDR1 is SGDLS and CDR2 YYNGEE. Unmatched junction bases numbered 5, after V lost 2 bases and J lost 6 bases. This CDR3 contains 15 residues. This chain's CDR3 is CASSVLSGGPNEQFF. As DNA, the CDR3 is TGTGCCAGCAGCGTCCTTAGCGGGGGGCCCAATGAGCAGTTCTTC.

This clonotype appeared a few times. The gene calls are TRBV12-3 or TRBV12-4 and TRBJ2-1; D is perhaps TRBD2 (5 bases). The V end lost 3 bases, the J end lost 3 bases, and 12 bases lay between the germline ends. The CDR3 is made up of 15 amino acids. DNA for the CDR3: TGTGCCAGCAGTTTCGTGGCTAGCCTCTACAATGAGCAGTTCTTC. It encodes CASSFVASLYNEQFF.

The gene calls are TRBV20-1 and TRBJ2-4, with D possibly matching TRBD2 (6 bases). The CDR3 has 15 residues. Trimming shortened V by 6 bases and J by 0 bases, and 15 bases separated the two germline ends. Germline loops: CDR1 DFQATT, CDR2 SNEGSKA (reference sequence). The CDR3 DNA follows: TGCAGTGCGACCGGGACTTCCCTAGCCAAAAACATTCAGTACTTC. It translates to CSATGTSLAKNIQYF.

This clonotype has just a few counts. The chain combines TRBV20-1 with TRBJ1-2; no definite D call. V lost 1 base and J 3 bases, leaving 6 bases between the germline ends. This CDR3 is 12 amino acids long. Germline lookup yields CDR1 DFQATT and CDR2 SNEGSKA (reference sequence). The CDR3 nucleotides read TGCAGTGCTAGAGCCGGACACTATGGCTACACCTTC. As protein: CSARAGHYGYTF.

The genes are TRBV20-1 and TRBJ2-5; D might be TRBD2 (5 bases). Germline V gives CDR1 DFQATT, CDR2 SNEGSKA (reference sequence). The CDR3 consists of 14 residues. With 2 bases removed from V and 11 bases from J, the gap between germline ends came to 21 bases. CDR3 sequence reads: CSARSYSRRNVQYF. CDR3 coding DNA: TGCAGTGCTAGAAGCTATAGCAGGAGGAATGTACAGTACTTC.

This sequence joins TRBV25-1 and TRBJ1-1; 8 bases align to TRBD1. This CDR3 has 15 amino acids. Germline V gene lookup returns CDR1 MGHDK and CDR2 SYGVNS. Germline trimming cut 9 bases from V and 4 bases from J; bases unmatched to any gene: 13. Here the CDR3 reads CASTDRGSLGTEAFF. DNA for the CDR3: TGTGCCAGTACTGACAGGGGCTCTTTGGGCACTGAAGCTTTCTTT.

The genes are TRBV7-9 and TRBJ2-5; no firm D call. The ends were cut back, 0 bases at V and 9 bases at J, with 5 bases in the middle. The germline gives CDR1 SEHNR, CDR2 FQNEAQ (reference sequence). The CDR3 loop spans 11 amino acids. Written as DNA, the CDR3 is TGTGCCAGCAGCTTAGCGGTGGCCCAGTACTTC. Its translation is CASSLAVAQYF.